This T cell receptor (beta chain) appears in the sequencing data of a study of OX40 agonist ivuxolimab in advanced cancers. Method: immunoSEQ multiplex PCR; TCRdb's copy keeps in-frame clones and lacks some. The sample yields tens of thousands of clones, 75% to 90% seen once. The CDR3 extends over 17 amino acids. The V gene end was trimmed by 0 bases and the J gene end by 5 bases; junction bases not matched to a gene: 10. CDR1 SGHAT and CDR2 FQNNGV come from the germline V gene. V is TRBV11-2 and J is TRBJ1-2; 9 bases fit TRBD1. The receptor was isolated from an adult with an advanced solid tumor such as melanoma, head and neck, liver or kidney cancer. Source: CD4+ or CD8+ T cells sorted from blood, taken in a trial of the OX40 agonist ivuxolimab. The CDR3 here is CASSLDDGTGNIYGYTF. CDR3 DNA: TGTGCCAGCAGCTTAGATGACGGGACAGGGAATATTTATGGCTACACCTTC.